What follows are 21 T cell receptor beta chains derived from one specimen sequenced in a study of T cell responses to AZD1222 COVID-19 vaccine. Assay: immunoSEQ multiplex PCR; the TCRdb copy retains only in-frame clones and omits some. This table holds some 86,000 clones, more than 70% found once. This specimen was peripheral blood, taken on day 0 of AZD1222 vaccination. The receptors shown here come from an adult in good health.

The table lists this clone with a few counts. The chain combines TRBV3-1 (or the pseudogene TRBV3-2) with TRBJ1-2; D possibly corresponds to TRBD1 (5 bases). Per the germline V gene, CDR1 is LGHDT and CDR2 is YNNKEL (reference sequence). V lost 4 bases, J lost 6 bases, and 9 bases lay in between. CDR3 length equals 12 residues. The CDR3 DNA reads as TGTGCCAGCAGCCGGCAGGGTGATGGCTACACCTTC. It translates to CASSRQGDGYTF.

The sample holds a few counts of this clone. V and J are TRBV28 and TRBJ1-5; no definite D call. Looked up from germline, CDR1 is MDHEN and CDR2 is SYDVKM. The CDR3 is made up of 15 amino acids. Trimming took off 4 bases at V and 4 bases at J, with 14 bases between the two ends. CDR3 DNA sequence: TGTGCCAGCAGTTGGAGCAGCGGTGCGAATCAGCCCCAGCATTTT. Its translation: CASSWSSGANQPQHF.

V is TRBV6-6 and J is TRBJ1-1, with 7 positions matching TRBD1. After removal of 5 bases from V and 0 bases from J, the junction contained 15 bases not matched to a gene. Germline V CDR1 and CDR2: MNHNY, SVGAGI (reference sequence). CDR3 length: 18 residues. As DNA, the CDR3 is TGTGCCAGCAGTCATTCTACAGGGGAAGGAGCGGTGAACACTGAAGCTTTCTTT. As protein: CASSHSTGEGAVNTEAFF.

The chain links TRBV6-5 to TRBJ2-1, with TRBD2 identical over 9 bases. V lost 3 bases to trimming and J lost 7 bases; unmatched junction nucleotides: 7. CDR3 size: 15 residues. Germline V gene lookup returns CDR1 MNHEY and CDR2 SVGAGI. For the CDR3, the DNA is TGTGCCAGCAGTTATGGGCGGGGGGGCCGGAATGAGCAGTTCTTC. Residues: CASSYGRGGRNEQFF.

The chain recombines TRBV2 with TRBJ2-7; TRBD1 matches 8 bases. The CDR3 contains 14 residues. With V trimmed by 8 bases and J by 3 bases, 9 bases remained unmatched. The germline V gene encodes CDR1 SNHLY and CDR2 FYNNEI. The CDR3 sequence: CASVRDRWDYEQYF. In DNA form, the CDR3 reads TGTGCCAGCGTGCGGGACAGGTGGGACTACGAGCAGTACTTC.

This clone was seen more than once but under ten times. The genes are TRBV5-1 and TRBJ1-2; perhaps TRBD1 as D (5 bases). Germline values: CDR1 SGHRS, CDR2 YFSETQ. The CDR3 loop spans 14 amino acids. V lost 1 base, J lost 5 bases, and 12 bases lay in between. CDR3 bases: TGCGCCAGCAGCTTGCCGGGACTATCATATGGCTACACCTTC. Translated: CASSLPGLSYGYTF.

The chain is built from TRBV28 and TRBJ2-7; D is unresolved. CDR1 is MDHEN, CDR2 SYDVKM, per germline. Trimming left V 2 bases short and J 5 bases short, with 16 bases between. The CDR3 is 15 residues long. The chain's CDR3 is CASSLQARTRHEQYF. CDR3 sequence (DNA): TGTGCCAGCAGTTTACAGGCTAGGACGAGACACGAGCAGTACTTC.

The chain is built from TRBV16 and TRBJ1-5; D is ambiguous. This CDR3 region has 15 residues. V was clipped by 0 bases and J by 3 bases, with 9 bases between them. Per the germline V gene, CDR1 is KGHSY and CDR2 is FQNENV. The CDR3 sequence: CASSQSIGNNQPQHF. The CDR3 DNA is TGTGCCAGCAGCCAATCGATAGGAAACAATCAGCCCCAGCATTTT.

The table lists this clone with many counts. This chain uses TRBV19 with TRBJ1-2; 9 bases align to TRBD1. Germline V gene sequence: CDR1 LNHDA, CDR2 SQIVND (reference sequence). Losses at the gene ends were 0 bases for V and 4 bases for J; bases not matched to a gene: 15. This CDR3 spans 19 amino acids. The CDR3 loop is CASSIDSSTGGVLRYGYTF. DNA for the CDR3: TGTGCCAGTAGTATAGATTCGTCGACAGGGGGAGTCCTTCGCTATGGCTACACCTTC.

The J gene is TRBJ2-3, the V gene TRBV27; TRBD1 aligns across 8 bases. Trimming cost V 6 bases and J 4 bases; bases outside gene matches: 9. This CDR3 has 15 residues. CDR1 is MNHEY and CDR2 is SMNVEV in the germline V gene (reference sequence). Here the CDR3 reads CASSLTRDRPDTQYF. CDR3 DNA: TGTGCCAGCAGCCTAACCCGGGACAGGCCAGATACGCAGTATTTT.

CDR3 sequence (DNA): TGTGCCACCAGCAGAGATAGGGTGGCCTACGAGCAGTACTTC. Translated, it gives CATSRDRVAYEQYF. The J gene is TRBJ2-7, the V gene TRBV15, with D unclear. CDR1 LNHNV and CDR2 YYDKDF come from the germline V gene (reference sequence). Trimming took 0 bases from V and 2 from J, leaving 8 bases between them. The CDR3 contains 14 residues.

The rearrangement uses TRBV5-6 and TRBJ1-4; perhaps TRBD1 as D (5 bases). This CDR3 region has 15 residues. The V gene's germline CDR1 is SGHDT and CDR2 YYEEEE. Trimming stripped 4 bases from V and 0 bases from J, with 10 bases between. CDR3 sequence (DNA): TGTGCCAGCAGCCGTAGGGGACCAACTAATGAAAAACTGTTTTTT. It codes for CASSRRGPTNEKLFF.

This chain links TRBV28 with TRBJ1-2; tentatively, D is TRBD1 (5 bases). Germline CDR1 reads MDHEN; CDR2 reads SYDVKM. The V end was cut by 2 bases, the J end by 7 bases, with 11 bases between. The CDR3 covers 13 residues. The CDR3 loop is CASSLLGGSGYTF. DNA of the CDR3: TGTGCCAGCAGTTTACTCGGGGGGTCTGGCTACACCTTC.

V is TRBV3-1 (or the pseudogene TRBV3-2) and J is TRBJ2-1, with TRBD2 as a possible D gene (6 bases). The CDR3 spans 12 residues. V was pared by 0 bases and J by 14 bases, with 11 bases between. In germline, CDR1 is LGHDT, CDR2 YNNKEL (reference sequence). CDR3: CASSQERGAKFF. DNA of the CDR3: TGTGCCAGCAGCCAAGAGCGGGGAGCCAAGTTCTTC.

The chain has TRBV9 and TRBJ1-3; D is uncertain. Germline CDR1 SGDLS, CDR2 YYNGEE. This CDR3 region has 13 residues. Trimming cost V 3 bases and J 4 bases, with 8 bases left between them. The CDR3 sequence: CASSDLRGNTIYF. For the CDR3, the DNA is TGTGCCAGCAGCGATCTCAGGGGAAACACCATATATTTT.

This sequence joins TRBV2 and TRBJ1-5; D uncertain. Germline V gene sequence: CDR1 SNHLY, CDR2 FYNNEI. The CDR3 length is 12 residues. V was shortened by 7 bases and J by 1 base, with 5 bases between the two germline ends. DNA of the CDR3: TGTGCCAGCACTGACAGCAATCAGCCCCAGCATTTT. Translated, it gives CASTDSNQPQHF.

The J gene is TRBJ1-1, the V gene TRBV5-6; D uncertain. The CDR3 covers 15 residues. Germline loops: CDR1 SGHDT, CDR2 YYEEEE. V was trimmed by 3 bases and J by 1 base, leaving 13 bases between them. This CDR3 is CASSWRRPGNTEAFF. The CDR3 region has the DNA TGTGCCAGCAGCTGGAGGAGACCCGGGAACACTGAAGCTTTCTTT.

Regarding this clone: Compared with germline, one end of the junction differs, possibly owing to a read error. V and J are TRBV6-1 and TRBJ2-5, with D perhaps being TRBD1 or TRBD2 (5 bases each). The V gene's germline CDR1 is MNHNS and CDR2 SASEGT. This CDR3 is 16 amino acids long. DNA for the CDR3: TGTGCCAGCGGTGAGCCTCGCCGGGGCTACCAAGAGACCCAGTACTTC. Residues: CASGEPRRGYQETQYF.

There are a few counts of this clone. This sequence joins TRBV28 and TRBJ1-1; D possibly corresponds to TRBD1 (5 bases). With 4 bases removed from V and 7 bases from J, the gap between germline ends came to 19 bases. The germline CDR1 and CDR2 sequences are MDHEN and SYDVKM. The CDR3 contains 15 residues. The CDR3 DNA reads as TGTGCCAGCAGTTCCCCCTACGCGGGGGACGGTGAAGCTTTCTTT. Translation gives CASSSPYAGDGEAFF.

The genes are TRBV11-2 and TRBJ1-1; D is uncertain. This CDR3 contains 13 residues. CDR1 is SGHAT, CDR2 FQNNGV, per germline. V was cut by 4 bases and J by 1 base, with 7 bases left in between. This CDR3 reads CASSWNSNTEAFF. CDR3 nucleotide sequence: TGTGCCAGCAGCTGGAACTCGAACACTGAAGCTTTCTTT.

V and J are TRBV29-1 and TRBJ2-3; no reliable D call. CDR1 is SQVTM and CDR2 is ANQGSEA in the germline V gene. Trimming took 6 bases from V and 6 from J, leaving 16 bases between them. CDR3 length equals 13 residues. CDR3 sequence reads: CSVQFPLVDTQYF. Here the CDR3 DNA reads TGCAGCGTACAGTTCCCTTTAGTGGATACGCAGTATTTT.